The TCR beta chain described here comes from a study of vaccination effects on CD4 cells after COVID-19. Study details: Early after vaccination, and again late, a few convalescent patients were sampled. Each well held 1.5 million to 2 million PBMC cultured with around 10 ug/ml peptides and around 10 IU/ml IL-2.

Cells that had been cultured for 10 days were the source of isolated CD4+ T cells. By PCR, the person was confirmed to have had SARS-CoV-2 infection between March and December 2020. It was two doses of either the BNT162b2 or mRNA-1273 vaccine that participants received. This CDR3 has 14 residues. Deletions cut 1 base from V and 2 bases from J, with 8 bases between. Germline CDR1 and CDR2: SGHAT and FQNNGV. Method: immunoSEQ multiplex PCR; TCRdb's copy keeps in-frame clones and lacks some. Altogether roughly 33,000 clones are present, 75% being singletons, with the ten largest covering under 8.5%. This clone was found a few times. No antigen is known for it. The study, taken as a whole, reports: Mainly new vaccine-induced clones made up the post-vaccine spike-reactive clones in convalescents.

The sequence was obtained from a human donor who had a prior SARS-CoV-2 infection. The specimen comprised CD4+ T cells from PBMCs cultured without peptide, sampled after COVID-19 vaccination. V usage is TRBV11-2 and J usage is TRBJ1-1; D not certain. CDR3 residues: CASSLVSVNTEAFF. DNA of the CDR3: TGTGCCAGCAGCTTAGTTTCTGTCAACACTGAAGCTTTCTTT.